This T cell receptor beta chain was documented in a study of blood T cell repertoires in COVID-19. Recruitment covered about two dozen US areas and drew participants whose ages spanned about 18 to 90 years. Original processing methods: Nucleated cell counts were estimated from reference gene primer amplification. Repertoires were generated with immunoSEQ multiplex PCR, while TCRdb's copy carries only in-frame clones and drops some. The DNA was the basis for D and trimming; V, J and clone size are from that table. The repertoire holds over 55,000 clones, with approximately 78% as singletons. The trim removed 4 bases at V and 9 bases at J, leaving 9 bases unmatched. The CDR3 length is 16 residues. Germline-derived CDR1 and CDR2 are SGHRS and YFSETQ.

Sequencing was carried out using PBMCs or T cells enriched from blood (not recorded which). The J gene is TRBJ2-1, the V gene TRBV5-1, with 14 bases matching TRBD2. This TCR was recovered from a woman aged 40 to 50 with acute COVID-19. CDR3 nucleotide sequence: TGCGCCAGCAGCCAGACTAGCGGGAGGGCCAGAAGTGAGCAGTTCTTC. Translating gives CASSQTSGRARSEQFF. The full variable domain, completed using reference TRBV5-1 and TRBJ2-1, is KAGVTQTPRYLIKTRGQQVTLSCSPISGHRSVSWYQQTPGQGLQFLFEYFSETQRNKGNFPGRFSGRQFSNSRSEMNVSTLELGDSALYLCASSQTSGRARSEQFFGPGTRLTVL.